The entry below describes one T cell receptor beta chain. Its target is unknown. This table comes from immunoSEQ multiplex PCR, and its TCRdb copy is limited to in-frame clones, with some not included. The sample holds about 62,000 clones; around 76% are singletons and the top ten take about 3%. This sample was taken from a study of radiotherapy plus CTLA-4 blockade in lung cancer. At the level of the study: Around 18% of enrolled patients responded objectively, and roughly 30% had disease control. General study points: Tumor-origin TCR clones grew in blood after radiotherapy plus ipilimumab.

With 5 bases clipped from V and 4 bases from J, the junction kept 13 bases outside the gene matches. The CDR3 contains 16 residues. The germline gives CDR1 SGHVS, CDR2 FQNEAQ. With ipilimumab providing CTLA-4 blockade, focal radiation was administered to patients who had chemo-refractory metastatic non-small-cell lung cancer. The sequence was obtained from a human donor with non-small cell lung cancer who had a complete response to radiotherapy plus ipilimumab. The sample here was peripheral blood, taken from a patient treated with radiotherapy plus ipilimumab. The chain combines TRBV7-8 with TRBJ1-2, with 7 bases aligning to TRBD1. CDR3 sequence reads: CASSTWTGEPSYGYTF. The CDR3 DNA reads as TGTGCCAGCAGCACCTGGACAGGAGAACCCTCCTATGGCTACACCTTC.